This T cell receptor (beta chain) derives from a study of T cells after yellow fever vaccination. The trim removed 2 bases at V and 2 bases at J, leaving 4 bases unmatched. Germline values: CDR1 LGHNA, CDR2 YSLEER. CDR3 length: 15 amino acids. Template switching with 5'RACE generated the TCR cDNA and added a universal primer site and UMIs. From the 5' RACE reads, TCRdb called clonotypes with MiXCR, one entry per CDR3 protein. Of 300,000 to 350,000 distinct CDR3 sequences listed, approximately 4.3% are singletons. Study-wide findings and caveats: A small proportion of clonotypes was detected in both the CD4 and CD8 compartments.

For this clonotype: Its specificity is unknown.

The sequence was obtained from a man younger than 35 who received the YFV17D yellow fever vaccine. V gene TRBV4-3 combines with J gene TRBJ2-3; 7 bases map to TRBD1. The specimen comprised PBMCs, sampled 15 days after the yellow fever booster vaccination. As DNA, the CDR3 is TGCGCCAGCAGCCAAAGGACAGGCCACACAGATACGCAGTATTTT. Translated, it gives CASSQRTGHTDTQYF.